These T cell receptor beta chains were read from a single sample in a study of tissue T cells after allogeneic stem cell transplantation. Assay: immunoSEQ multiplex PCR; the TCRdb copy retains only in-frame clones and omits some. The table lists 650 to 800 clones, under 50% of them singletons. Sequencing used duodenal tissue, obtained at autopsy. These TCRs come from a female patient between 40 and 75 years old with steroid-refractory graft-versus-host disease after an allogeneic stem cell transplant. Some T cells here may be from the graft donor. The CDR3 runs from the conserved cysteine through the conserved F or W. The D gene is left open where the match is weak. The size field is filled for only some rows; it gives once, few, many or a size class.

v_call,d_call,j_call,clone_size,cdr3_nt,cdr3_aa
TRBV5-1,NA,TRBJ2-7,NA,TGCGCCAGCAGCTTTGGATGGGACTACGAGCAGTACTTC,CASSFGWDYEQYF
TRBV29-1,NA,TRBJ1-2,NA,TGCAGCGCAGGACACACAGCTAACTATGGCTACACCTTC,CSAGHTANYGYTF
TRBV4-3,TRBD2,TRBJ2-2,NA,TGCGCCAGCAGCCAACTAGCGGGGAACACCGGGGAGCTGTTTTTT,CASSQLAGNTGELFF
TRBV3-1/TRBV3-2,NA,TRBJ2-1,large,TGTGCCAGCAGCCAAGATCGGGGGACTCACAATGAGCAGTTCTTC,CASSQDRGTHNEQFF
TRBV10-3,NA,TRBJ1-2,NA,TGTGCCATCAGCGCAGGGTCGTATGGCTACACCTTC,CAISAGSYGYTF
TRBV30,NA,TRBJ1-4,once,TGTGCCTGGAGTCGGCAGGGGCCTGAAAAACTGTTTTTT,CAWSRQGPEKLFF
TRBV6-2/TRBV6-3,TRBD1,TRBJ1-2,NA,TGTGCCAGCAGTTTTTCCGGGACAGGTACTAGCTACACCTTC,CASSFSGTGTSYTF
TRBV5-1,NA,TRBJ2-5,NA,TGCGCCAGCAGCCCCCGGGGAACTGGGGAGACCCAGTACTTC,CASSPRGTGETQYF
TRBV12-5,NA,TRBJ2-2,NA,TGTGCTAGTGGTTTGGCCCCGGCCGGGGAGCTGTTTTTT,CASGLAPAGELFF
TRBV2,NA,TRBJ1-5,large,TGTGCCAGCAGTGAAAGGGGCGGGGGCAATCAGCCCCAGCATTTT,CASSERGGGNQPQHF
TRBV4-3,NA,TRBJ2-7,NA,TGCGCCAGCAGCCAAGATCAGGACAGCCCTTACGAGCAGTACTTC,CASSQDQDSPYEQYF
TRBV5-4,NA,TRBJ2-5,few,TGTGCCAGCAGCGGAGGCCTTCCGGGCCAAGAGACCCAGTACTTC,CASSGGLPGQETQYF
TRBV24-1,NA,TRBJ2-2,few,TGTGCCACCAGTGATGTGGCAGAGCTGAACACCGGGGAGCTGTTTTTT,CATSDVAELNTGELFF
TRBV7-2,TRBD1,TRBJ2-7,NA,TGTGCCAGCAGCTCTTCACCGAAGGACAGGCTTGGCTCCTACGAGCAGTACTTC,CASSSSPKDRLGSYEQYF
TRBV4-1,NA,TRBJ1-1,large,TGCGCCAGCAGCCAAGATGGGGAGGGGAACACTGAAGCTTTCTTT,CASSQDGEGNTEAFF
TRBV6-1,NA,TRBJ1-1,few,TGTGCCAGCAGTGAACGGATAGCGAACACTGAAGCTTTCTTT,CASSERIANTEAFF
TRBV3-1/TRBV3-2,NA,TRBJ1-1,NA,TGTGCCAGCAGCCAAGGGGCGCACTGGAGTGAAGCTTTCTTT,CASSQGAHWSEAFF
TRBV6-2/TRBV6-3,NA,TRBJ1-6,few,TGTGCCAGCAGTTACAGGCAGGGGCGGTCACCCCTCCACTTT,CASSYRQGRSPLHF
TRBV20-1,NA,TRBJ2-5,NA,TGCAGTGCCTCAGGGAGAGAGACCCAGTACTTC,CSASGRETQYF
TRBV6-5,TRBD1,TRBJ2-5,few,TGTGCCAGCAGCAAAGACAGGGGCCTAGAGACCCAGTACTTC,CASSKDRGLETQYF
TRBV3-1/TRBV3-2,TRBD1,TRBJ2-7,NA,TGTGCCAGCAGCGTGACAGGGTCCTACGAGCAGTACTTC,CASSVTGSYEQYF